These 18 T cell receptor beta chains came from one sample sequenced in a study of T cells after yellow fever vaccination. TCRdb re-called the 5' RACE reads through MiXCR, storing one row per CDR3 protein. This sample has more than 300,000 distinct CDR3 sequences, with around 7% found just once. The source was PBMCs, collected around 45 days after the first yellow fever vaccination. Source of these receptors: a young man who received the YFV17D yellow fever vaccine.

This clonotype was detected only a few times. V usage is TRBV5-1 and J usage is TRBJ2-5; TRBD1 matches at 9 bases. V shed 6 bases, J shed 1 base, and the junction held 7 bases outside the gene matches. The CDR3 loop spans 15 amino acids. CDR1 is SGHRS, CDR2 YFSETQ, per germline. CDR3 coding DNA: TGCGCCAGCAAGGGGACAGGGACCTTCCAAGAGACCCAGTACTTC. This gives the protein CASKGTGTFQETQYF.

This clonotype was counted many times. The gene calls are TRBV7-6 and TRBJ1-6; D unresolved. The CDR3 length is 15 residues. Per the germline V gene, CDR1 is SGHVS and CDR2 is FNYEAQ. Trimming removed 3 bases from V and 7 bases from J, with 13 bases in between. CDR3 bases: TGTGCCAGCAGCTTCAATACGGACCCAAATTCACCCCTCCACTTT. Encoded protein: CASSFNTDPNSPLHF.

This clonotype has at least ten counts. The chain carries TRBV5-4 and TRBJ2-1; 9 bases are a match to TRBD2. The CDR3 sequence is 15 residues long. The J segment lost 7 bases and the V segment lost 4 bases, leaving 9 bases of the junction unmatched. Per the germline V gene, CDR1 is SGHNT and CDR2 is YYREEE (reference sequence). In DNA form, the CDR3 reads TGTGCCAGCAGCCGCATAGCGGGGGCACCAAATGAGCAGTTCTTC. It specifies CASSRIAGAPNEQFF.

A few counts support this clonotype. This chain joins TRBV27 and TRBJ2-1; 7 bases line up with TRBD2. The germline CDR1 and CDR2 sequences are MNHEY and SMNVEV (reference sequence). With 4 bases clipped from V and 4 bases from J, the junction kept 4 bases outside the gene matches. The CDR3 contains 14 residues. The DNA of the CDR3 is TGTGCCAGCAGTTGGGGGGGGGGTTACAATGAGCAGTTCTTC. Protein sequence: CASSWGGGYNEQFF.

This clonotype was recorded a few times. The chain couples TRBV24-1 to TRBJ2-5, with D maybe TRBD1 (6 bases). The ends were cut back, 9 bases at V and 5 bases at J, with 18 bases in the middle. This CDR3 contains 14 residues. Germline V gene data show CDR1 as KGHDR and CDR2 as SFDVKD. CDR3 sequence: CATEDRLSGETQYF. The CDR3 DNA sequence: TGTGCCACCGAAGACAGGTTATCGGGGGAGACCCAGTACTTC.

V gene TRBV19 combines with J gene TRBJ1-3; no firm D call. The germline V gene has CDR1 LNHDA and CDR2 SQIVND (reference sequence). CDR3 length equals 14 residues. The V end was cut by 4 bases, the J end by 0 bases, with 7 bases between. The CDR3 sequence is CASSTQISGNTIYF. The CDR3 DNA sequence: TGTGCCAGTAGTACCCAGATCTCTGGAAACACCATATATTTT.

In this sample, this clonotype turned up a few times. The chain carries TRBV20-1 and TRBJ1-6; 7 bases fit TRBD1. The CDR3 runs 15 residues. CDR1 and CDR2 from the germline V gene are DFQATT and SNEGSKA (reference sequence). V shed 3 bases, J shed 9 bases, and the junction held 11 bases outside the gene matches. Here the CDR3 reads CSARYLTGDPSPLHF. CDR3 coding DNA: TGCAGTGCTAGGTATCTCACAGGGGACCCTTCACCCCTCCACTTT.

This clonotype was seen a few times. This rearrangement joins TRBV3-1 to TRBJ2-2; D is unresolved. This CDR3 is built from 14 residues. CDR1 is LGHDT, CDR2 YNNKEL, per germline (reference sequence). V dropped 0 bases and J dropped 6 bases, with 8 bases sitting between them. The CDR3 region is CASSQDTHPGELFF. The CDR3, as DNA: TGTGCCAGCAGCCAAGATACCCACCCCGGGGAGCTGTTTTTT.

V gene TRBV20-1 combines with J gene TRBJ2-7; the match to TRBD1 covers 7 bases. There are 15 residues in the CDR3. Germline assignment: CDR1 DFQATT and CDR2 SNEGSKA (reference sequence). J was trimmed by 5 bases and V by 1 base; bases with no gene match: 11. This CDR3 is CSARVRRTGKNEQYV. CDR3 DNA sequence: TGCAGTGCTAGAGTCCGCAGGACAGGTAAAAACGAGCAGTACGTC.

CDR3 nucleotides: TGTGCCAGCAACCGGGACAGGGATTCACCCCTCCACTTT. It encodes CASNRDRDSPLHF. The V and J genes are TRBV2 and TRBJ1-6; 9 positions agree with TRBD1. Per germline, CDR1 SNHLY and CDR2 FYNNEI. J was trimmed by 8 bases and V by 7 bases; bases with no gene match: 3. The CDR3 is 13 amino acids.

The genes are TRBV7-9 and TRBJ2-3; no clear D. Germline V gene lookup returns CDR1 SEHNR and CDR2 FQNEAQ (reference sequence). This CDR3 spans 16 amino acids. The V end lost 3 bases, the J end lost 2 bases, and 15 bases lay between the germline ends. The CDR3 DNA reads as TGTGCCAGCAGCTTGAGTAGTAGAAGCCCCACAGATACGCAGTATTTT. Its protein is CASSLSSRSPTDTQYF.

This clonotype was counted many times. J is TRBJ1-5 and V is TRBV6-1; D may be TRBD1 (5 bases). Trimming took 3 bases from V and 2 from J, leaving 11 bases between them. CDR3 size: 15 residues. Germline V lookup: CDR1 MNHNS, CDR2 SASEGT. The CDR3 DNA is TGTGCCAGCAGTGATGGGGAAGGGGGCAATCAGCCCCAGCATTTT. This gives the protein CASSDGEGGNQPQHF.

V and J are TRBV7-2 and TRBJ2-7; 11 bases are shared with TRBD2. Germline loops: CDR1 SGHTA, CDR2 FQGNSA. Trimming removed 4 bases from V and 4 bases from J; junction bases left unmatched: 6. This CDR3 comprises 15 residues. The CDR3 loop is CASSYLAGGTYEQYF. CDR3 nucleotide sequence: TGTGCCAGCAGCTACTTAGCGGGGGGGACTTACGAGCAGTACTTC.

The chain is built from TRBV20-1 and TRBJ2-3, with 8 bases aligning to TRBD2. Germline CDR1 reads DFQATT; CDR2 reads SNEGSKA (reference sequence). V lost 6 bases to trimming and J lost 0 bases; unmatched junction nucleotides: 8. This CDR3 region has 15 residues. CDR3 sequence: CSAIKRGQSTDTQYF. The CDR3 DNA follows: TGCAGTGCAATAAAGCGGGGGCAAAGCACAGATACGCAGTATTTT.

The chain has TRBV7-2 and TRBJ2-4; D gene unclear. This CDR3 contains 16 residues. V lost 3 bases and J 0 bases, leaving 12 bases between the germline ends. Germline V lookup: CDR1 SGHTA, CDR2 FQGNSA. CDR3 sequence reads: CASSLVDSPAKNIQYF. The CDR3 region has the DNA TGTGCCAGCAGCTTGGTAGATTCTCCAGCCAAAAACATTCAGTACTTC.

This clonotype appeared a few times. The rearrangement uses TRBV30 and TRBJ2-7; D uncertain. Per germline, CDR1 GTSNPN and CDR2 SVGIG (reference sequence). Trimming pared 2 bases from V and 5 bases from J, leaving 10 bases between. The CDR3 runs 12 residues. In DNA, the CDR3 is TGTGCCTGGAGTCAGGTCGGCCACGAGCAGTACTTC. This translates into CAWSQVGHEQYF.

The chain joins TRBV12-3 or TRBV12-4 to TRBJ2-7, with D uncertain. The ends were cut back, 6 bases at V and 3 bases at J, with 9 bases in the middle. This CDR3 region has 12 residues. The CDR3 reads CASSFTRYEQYF. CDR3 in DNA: TGTGCCAGCAGCTTCACCCGCTACGAGCAGTACTTC.

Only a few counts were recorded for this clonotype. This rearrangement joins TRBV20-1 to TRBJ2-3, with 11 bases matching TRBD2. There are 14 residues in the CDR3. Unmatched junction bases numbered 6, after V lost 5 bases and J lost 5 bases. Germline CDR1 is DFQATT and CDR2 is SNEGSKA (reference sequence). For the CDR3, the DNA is TGCAGTGCTCCCCTGACTAGCGGGGTAGATACGCAGTATTTT. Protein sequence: CSAPLTSGVDTQYF.